Given below is one TCR beta chain in context. The entry originates in a study of blood T cell repertoires in COVID-19. The table came from immunoSEQ multiplex PCR; TCRdb's copy has only in-frame clones and leaves some out. The table has around 220,000 clones, 82% seen once. The sequence came from an elderly woman with COVID-19, enrolled during active disease. The material sequenced was peripheral blood.

The CDR3: CASMASGSYEQYF. CDR3 nucleotides: TGTGCCAGTATGGCTAGCGGTTCCTACGAGCAGTACTTC. V is TRBV19 and J is TRBJ2-7; 7 bases fit TRBD2. The CDR3 has 13 residues. Looked up from germline, CDR1 is LNHDA and CDR2 is SQIVND (reference sequence). The V and J ends lost 7 bases and 1 base, in that order; junction bases with no gene match: 4.